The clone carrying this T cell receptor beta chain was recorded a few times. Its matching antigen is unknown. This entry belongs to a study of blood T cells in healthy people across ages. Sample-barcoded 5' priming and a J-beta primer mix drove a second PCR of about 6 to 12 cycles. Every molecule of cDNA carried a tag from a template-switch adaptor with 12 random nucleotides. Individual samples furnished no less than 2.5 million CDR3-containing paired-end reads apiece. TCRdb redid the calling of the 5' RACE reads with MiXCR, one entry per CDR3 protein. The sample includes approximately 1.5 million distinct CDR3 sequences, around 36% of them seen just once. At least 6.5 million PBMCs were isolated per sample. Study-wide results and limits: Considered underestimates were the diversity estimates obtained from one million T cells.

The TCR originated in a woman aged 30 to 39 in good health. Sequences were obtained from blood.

The CDR3 region is CASSAGTANIQYF. Written as DNA, the CDR3 is TGTGCCAGCAGCGCCGGGACAGCTAACATTCAGTACTTC. V gene TRBV9 combines with J gene TRBJ2-4; 7 bases align to TRBD1. Trimming took 3 bases from V and 7 from J; bases not matched to a gene: 4. Looked up from germline, CDR1 is SGDLS and CDR2 is YYNGEE. The CDR3 consists of 13 residues.